The clone carrying this TCR beta chain was counted a few times. The data were taken from a study of T cells in Graves' hyperthyroidism and ophthalmopathy. V trimming: 2 bases; J trimming: 2 bases; junction bases outside the gene matches: 9. The CDR3 contains 15 residues. CDR1 is DFQATT and CDR2 is SNEGSKA in the germline V gene (reference sequence). The CDR3 regions of TCR beta were amplified from RNA transcripts. A first-round RT-PCR of the TCR CDR3 used the HTBI primer set. TCRdb called the multiplex PCR reads again in MiXCR, with one record for every CDR3 protein. The repertoire holds approximately 430,000 distinct CDR3 sequences, with approximately 15% as singletons.

The chain joins TRBV20-1 to TRBJ2-7, with TRBD2 identical over 7 bases. The sequenced sample consisted of blood. This TCR came from a woman aged 18-29 years with Graves' hyperthyroidism. The CDR3: CSARPIAGLAYEQYF. The CDR3 DNA reads TGCAGTGCTAGACCAATAGCGGGCCTCGCCTACGAGCAGTACTTC.